The sample holds a few counts of the clone carrying this T cell receptor (beta chain). The sample originates from a study of regulatory T cells in long-lasting Graves disease. Arm-PCR of CDR3 regions with iRepertoire HTBI primers generated TCR beta libraries. TCRdb reprocessed the multiplex PCR reads via MiXCR and lists one record per CDR3 protein. The sample lists approximately 690,000 distinct CDR3 sequences, 30% occurring once. Regarding time point: persistent/refractory GD, antithyroid drugs over 5 years with positive TRAb. Scientists built the TCR library using RNA that was extracted from PBMCs. Clinicians diagnosed Graves' disease using American Thyroid Association guidelines. Germline assignment: CDR1 SGHVS and CDR2 FQNEAQ. This CDR3 is 14 amino acids long. Trimming removed 1 base at V and 4 bases at J, with 10 bases between.

The chain carries TRBV7-8 and TRBJ1-2; D is ambiguous. The clonotype originates from a female donor with Graves disease. The sequenced sample was peripheral blood mononuclear cells (PBMCs), obtained when the disease was refractory, from a patient treated with antithyroid drugs. As DNA, the CDR3 is TGTGCCAGCAGCTTAGATAGGGCCATCTATGGCTACACCTTC. This encodes CASSLDRAIYGYTF.